The TCR beta chain described here comes from a study of blood T cells in healthy people across ages. Study findings and constraints: Naive and antigen-experienced cells were not separated, limiting conclusive comparison. Long-lived and aged donors differed, with more naive CD4+ cells and higher diversity in the long-lived. Naive T cell percentage showed a strong correlation with the diversity of TCR beta.

Germline loops: CDR1 MNHEY, CDR2 SVGAGI. V dropped 6 bases and J dropped 1 base, with 9 bases sitting between them. The CDR3 loop spans 14 amino acids. There are many counts of this clonotype. Its matching antigen is unknown. No fewer than 5.5 micrograms of total RNA were isolated from every sample. The authors ran a second PCR of roughly 6 to 11 cycles using a sample-barcoded 5' primer and a J-beta primer mix. Each CDR3 protein gets one entry after TCRdb re-called the 5' RACE reads with MiXCR. Of approximately 290,000 distinct CDR3 sequences listed, 25% to 30% are singletons. This TCR was recovered from a woman in her seventies in good health. This chain uses TRBV6-5 with TRBJ2-2; D remains ambiguous. The sample was blood. CDR3 sequence (DNA): TGTGCCAGCAGACCCTCAGGGAACACCGGGGAGCTGTTTTTT. It translates to CASRPSGNTGELFF.